This T cell receptor beta chain was recovered during a study of blood T cell repertoires in COVID-19. J gave up 4 bases and V 3 bases, and 2 bases lay outside the gene matches. The CDR3 spans 13 residues. The germline gives CDR1 LNHDA, CDR2 SQIVND (reference sequence). Original processing methods: Amplification of reference gene primers provided the estimated nucleated cell counts. The assay was immunoSEQ multiplex PCR, and TCRdb's table has in-frame clones only and misses some. V and J calls and clone size are copied from that table; D and trimming were computed from the DNA. The sample has approximately 230,000 clones, 86% seen once. This clone was picked up one time. The cohort comprised adults aged about 18 to 100 years residing in 20 to 30 US areas.

What was sequenced was PBMCs or T cells enriched from blood (not recorded which). The rearrangement uses TRBV19 and TRBJ1-1, with 7 positions matching TRBD1. The receptor was derived from a middle-aged man who had recovered from COVID-19. The CDR3 bases are TGTGCCAGTAGTATTAACAGGGGCACTGAAGCTTTCTTT. This encodes CASSINRGTEAFF.